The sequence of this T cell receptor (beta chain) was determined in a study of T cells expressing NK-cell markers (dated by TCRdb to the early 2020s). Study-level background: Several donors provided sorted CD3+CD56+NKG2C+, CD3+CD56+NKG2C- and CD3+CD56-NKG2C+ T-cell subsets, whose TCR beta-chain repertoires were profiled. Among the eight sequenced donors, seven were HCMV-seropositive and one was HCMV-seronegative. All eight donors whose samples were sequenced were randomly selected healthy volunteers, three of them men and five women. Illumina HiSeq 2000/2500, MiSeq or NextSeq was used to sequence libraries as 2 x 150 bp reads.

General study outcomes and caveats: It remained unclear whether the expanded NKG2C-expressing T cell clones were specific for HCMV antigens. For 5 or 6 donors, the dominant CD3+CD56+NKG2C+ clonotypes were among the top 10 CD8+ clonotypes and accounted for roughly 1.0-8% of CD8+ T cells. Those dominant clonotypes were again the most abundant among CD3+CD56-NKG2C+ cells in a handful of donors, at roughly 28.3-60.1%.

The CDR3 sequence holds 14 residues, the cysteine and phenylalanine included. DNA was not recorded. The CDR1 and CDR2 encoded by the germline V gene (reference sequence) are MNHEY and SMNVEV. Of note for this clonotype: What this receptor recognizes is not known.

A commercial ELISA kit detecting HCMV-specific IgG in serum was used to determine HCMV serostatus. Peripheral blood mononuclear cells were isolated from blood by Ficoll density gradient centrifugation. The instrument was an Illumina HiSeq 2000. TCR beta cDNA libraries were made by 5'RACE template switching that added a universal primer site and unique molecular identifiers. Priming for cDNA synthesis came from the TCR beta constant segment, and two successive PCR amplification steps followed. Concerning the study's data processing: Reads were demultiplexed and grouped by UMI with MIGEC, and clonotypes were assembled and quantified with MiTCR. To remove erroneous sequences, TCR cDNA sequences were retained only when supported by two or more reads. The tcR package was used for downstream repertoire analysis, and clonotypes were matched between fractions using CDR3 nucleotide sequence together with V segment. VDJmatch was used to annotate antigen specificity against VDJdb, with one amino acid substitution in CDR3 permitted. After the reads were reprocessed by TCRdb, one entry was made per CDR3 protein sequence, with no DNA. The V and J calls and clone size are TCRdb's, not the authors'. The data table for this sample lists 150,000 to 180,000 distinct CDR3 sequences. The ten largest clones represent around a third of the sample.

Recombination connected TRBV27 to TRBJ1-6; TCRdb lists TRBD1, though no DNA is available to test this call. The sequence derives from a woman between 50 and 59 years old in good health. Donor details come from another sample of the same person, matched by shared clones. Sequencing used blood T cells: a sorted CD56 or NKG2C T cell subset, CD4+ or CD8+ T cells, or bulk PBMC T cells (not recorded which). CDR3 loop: CASRVGGLNSPLHF.